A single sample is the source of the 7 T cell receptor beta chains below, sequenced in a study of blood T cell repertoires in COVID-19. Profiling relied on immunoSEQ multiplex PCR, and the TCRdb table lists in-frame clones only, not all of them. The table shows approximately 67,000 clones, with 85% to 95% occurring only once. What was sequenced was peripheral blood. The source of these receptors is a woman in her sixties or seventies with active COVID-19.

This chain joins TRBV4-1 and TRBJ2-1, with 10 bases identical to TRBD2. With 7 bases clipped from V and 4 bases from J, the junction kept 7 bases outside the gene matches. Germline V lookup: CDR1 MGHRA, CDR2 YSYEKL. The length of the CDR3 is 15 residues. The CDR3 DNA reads TGCGCCAGCATAACCGGACTAGCGGAATACAATGAGCAGTTCTTC. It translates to CASITGLAEYNEQFF.

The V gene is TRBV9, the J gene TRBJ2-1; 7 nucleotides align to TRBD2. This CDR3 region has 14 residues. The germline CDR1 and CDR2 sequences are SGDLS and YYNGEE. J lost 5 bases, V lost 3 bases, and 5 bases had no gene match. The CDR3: CASSGGGWNNEQFF. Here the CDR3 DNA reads TGTGCCAGCAGCGGGGGAGGGTGGAACAATGAGCAGTTCTTC.

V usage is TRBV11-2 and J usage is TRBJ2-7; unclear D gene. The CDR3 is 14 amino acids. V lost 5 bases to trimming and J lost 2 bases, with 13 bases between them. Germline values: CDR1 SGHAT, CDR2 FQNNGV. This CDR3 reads CASSRWAGTYEQYF. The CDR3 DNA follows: TGTGCCAGCAGCCGATGGGCAGGAACCTACGAGCAGTACTTC.

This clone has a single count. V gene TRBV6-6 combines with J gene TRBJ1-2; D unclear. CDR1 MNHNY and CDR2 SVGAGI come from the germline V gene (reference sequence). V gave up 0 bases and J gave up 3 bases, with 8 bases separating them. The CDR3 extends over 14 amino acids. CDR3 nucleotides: TGTGCCAGCAGTTACTCGTGGAGAGACTATGGCTACACCTTC. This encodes CASSYSWRDYGYTF.

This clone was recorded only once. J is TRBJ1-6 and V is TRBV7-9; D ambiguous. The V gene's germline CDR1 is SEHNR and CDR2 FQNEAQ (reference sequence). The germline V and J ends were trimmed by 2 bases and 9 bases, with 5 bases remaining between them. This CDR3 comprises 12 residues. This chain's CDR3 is CASSLMSSPLHF. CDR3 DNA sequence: TGTGCCAGCAGCTTAATGAGTTCACCCCTCCACTTT.

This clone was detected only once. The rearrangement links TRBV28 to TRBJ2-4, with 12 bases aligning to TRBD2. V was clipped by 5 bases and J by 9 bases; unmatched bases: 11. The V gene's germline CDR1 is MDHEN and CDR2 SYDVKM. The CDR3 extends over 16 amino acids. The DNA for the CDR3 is TGTGCCAGCAGTGGCCTAGCGGGAGGGCCTGAGCGCATTCAGTACTTC. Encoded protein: CASSGLAGGPERIQYF.

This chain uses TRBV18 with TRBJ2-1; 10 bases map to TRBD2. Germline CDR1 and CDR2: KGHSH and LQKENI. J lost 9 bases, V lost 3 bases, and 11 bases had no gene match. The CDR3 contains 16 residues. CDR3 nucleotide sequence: TGTGCCAGCTCACCCGACGGGGCTAGCGGGAGAAGTGAGCAGTTCTTC. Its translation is CASSPDGASGRSEQFF.